This T cell receptor (beta chain) was recorded in a study of blood T cells in healthy people across ages. Whole-study findings and limits: Unsorted PBMC material precluded a definitive naive versus antigen-experienced comparison.

This clonotype appeared once. Its antigen is unidentified. The CDR3 consists of 17 residues. Per germline, CDR1 SGHVS and CDR2 FNYEAQ. V was pared by 3 bases and J by 0 bases, with 15 bases between. Primed by a sample-barcoded 5' primer and a J-beta primer mix, a second PCR proceeded for about 7 to 11 cycles. Each cDNA molecule was tagged by a template-switch adaptor with 12 random nucleotides. TCRdb used MiXCR to reprocess the 5' RACE reads, holding one entry per CDR3 protein. The table shows about 1.4 million distinct CDR3 sequences, with approximately 63% occurring only once. The sample comprised blood. The sequence derives from a man aged 18-30 years in good health. The rearrangement links TRBV7-6 to TRBJ1-3, with D possibly TRBD1 on 5 matching bases. The CDR3 nucleotides read TGTGCCAGCAGCTTTAGCGGCGACAGCTACTCTGGAAACACCATATATTTT. It yields the protein CASSFSGDSYSGNTIYF.